Below, 17 T cell receptor beta chains from the same sample are listed, as sequenced in a study of type 1 and type 2 diabetes patients listed by TCRdb under 2016. The sample was run on an Illumina MiSeq. Genomic DNA from sorted T cell subsets was used as template for TCRbeta CDR3 amplification. The TCRbeta CDR3 region was amplified by multiplex PCR with 30 forward and 13 reverse primers. Through fastp at Q25 and MiXCR, TCRdb rebuilt clones from the public reads, retaining in-frame beta chains. Rows matching on CDR3 protein sequence are summarized as one entry with the most common DNA and genes. The table for this sample lists 250,000 or so distinct CDR3 sequences; 45% to 60% of them were counted only once. Clones ranked in the top ten supply around 15% of the sample. The specimen sequenced was peripheral blood mononuclear cells (PBMCs). The receptor source for this set is a man between 18 and 29 years old with type 2 diabetes.

The CDR3 region is CAWTGRAGYNEQFF. The CDR3 DNA reads as TGTGCCTGGACTGGGCGGGCCGGTTACAATGAGCAGTTCTTC. The genes are TRBV30 and TRBJ2-1, with D tentatively TRBD2 (5 bases). Germline loops: CDR1 GTSNPN, CDR2 SVGIG (reference sequence). This CDR3 is 14 amino acids long. Between the trimmed V and J ends, which lost 4 bases and 4 bases, there was a span of 14 bases.

V is TRBV4-1 and J is TRBJ1-2; no definite D call. This CDR3 has 15 amino acids. The V end lost 4 bases, the J end lost 8 bases, and 20 bases lay between the germline ends. Germline CDR1 is MGHRA and CDR2 is YSYEKL. CDR3 DNA sequence: TGCGCCAGCAGCCCCCCGAGTGGGAGGCCTCCAGGCTACACCTTC. Amino acids: CASSPPSGRPPGYTF.

With respect to this clonotype: Germline and junction disagree at one end, which may indicate a read error. The chain's CDR3 is CASSQEAGSSDTQYF. CDR3 nucleotide sequence: TGTGCCAGCAGCCAAGAAGCGGGCTCTTCAGATACGCAGTATTTT. This sequence joins TRBV4-1 and TRBJ2-3; a possible D gene is TRBD2 (6 bases). Germline V gene lookup returns CDR1 MGHRA and CDR2 YSYEKL. The CDR3 contains 15 residues.

This clonotype was recorded many times. This chain uses TRBV14 with TRBJ2-7, with 8 bases identical to TRBD2. CDR1 and CDR2 (germline): SGHDN, FVKESK. With 5 bases clipped from V and 3 bases from J, the junction kept 15 bases outside the gene matches. The CDR3 is made up of 17 amino acids. CDR3 sequence reads: CASSGGEGLAAVYEQYF. The CDR3 DNA reads as TGTGCCAGCAGCGGGGGGGAAGGACTAGCAGCCGTCTACGAGCAGTACTTC.

There are a few counts of this clonotype. The chain employs TRBV12-5 and TRBJ2-1; D possibly matches TRBD1 or TRBD2 (5 bases each). The V end was cut by 3 bases, the J end by 9 bases, with 12 bases between. The CDR3 is made up of 13 amino acids. The V gene's germline CDR1 is LGHNT and CDR2 FRNRAP. The chain's CDR3 is CASGLSVGGEQFF. CDR3 in DNA: TGTGCTAGTGGTTTATCGGTTGGGGGTGAGCAGTTCTTC. Full variable domain (missing parts from reference TRBV12-5 and TRBJ2-1): DARVTQTPRHKVTEMGQEVTMRCQPILGHNTVFWYRQTMMQGLELLAYFRNRAPLDDSGMPKDRFSAEMPDATLATLKIQPSEPRDSAVYFCASGLSVGGEQFFGPGTRLTVL.

Concerning this clonotype: One end of the junction varies from germline; a read error may be responsible. The chain joins TRBV19 to TRBJ2-3; D might be TRBD1 or TRBD2, each matching 5 bases. Germline CDR1 is LNHDA and CDR2 is SQIVND (reference sequence). The CDR3 length is 15 residues. This chain's CDR3 is CASSIDPGITGTQYF. The DNA of the CDR3 is TGTGCCAGTAGTATAGATCCGGGAATCACAGGTACGCAGTATTTT.

The V and J genes are TRBV9 and TRBJ2-3; no firm D call. Germline CDR1 SGDLS, CDR2 YYNGEE. CDR3 length: 16 amino acids. V was cut by 0 bases and J by 1 base, with 12 bases left in between. This CDR3 is CASSVVGYSRTDTQYF. In DNA form, the CDR3 reads TGTGCCAGCAGCGTAGTCGGGTACTCTCGCACAGATACGCAGTATTTT.

In its sample, this clonotype was seen a few times. The chain has TRBV2 and TRBJ2-7, with D maybe TRBD2 (5 bases). The germline gives CDR1 SNHLY, CDR2 FYNNEI. Trimming removed 6 bases at V and 2 bases at J, with 11 bases between. The CDR3 contains 13 residues. The CDR3 region has the DNA TGTGCCAGCAGCACAGACTATCCCTACGAGCAGTACTTC. The encoded protein is CASSTDYPYEQYF.

This chain links TRBV11-2 with TRBJ1-6, with 8 nucleotides matching TRBD1. Germline trimming cut 5 bases from V and 2 bases from J; bases unmatched to any gene: 5. CDR1 is SGHAT, CDR2 FQNNGV, per germline. CDR3 length equals 16 residues. This chain's CDR3 is CASSGRQGTYNSPLHF. In nucleotides, the CDR3 is TGTGCCAGCAGCGGCCGACAGGGGACCTATAATTCACCCCTCCACTTT.

The V gene is TRBV25-1, the J gene TRBJ2-2, with TRBD1 matching 12 bases. The CDR3 extends over 17 amino acids. With V trimmed by 11 bases and J by 6 bases, 16 bases remained unmatched. Looked up from germline, CDR1 is MGHDK and CDR2 is SYGVNS. The CDR3 here is CAGTPSPGTGGSGELFF. The CDR3 nucleotides are TGTGCCGGCACCCCCAGCCCTGGGACAGGGGGCTCCGGGGAGCTGTTTTTT. Looking up the rest from reference TRBV25-1 and TRBJ2-2 gives the full variable domain: EADIYQTPRYLVIGTGKKITLECSQTMGHDKMYWYQQDPGMELHLIHYSYGVNSTEKGDLSSESTVSRIRTEHFPLTLESARPSHTSQYLCAGTPSPGTGGSGELFFGEGSRLTVL.

This chain connects TRBV11-2 to TRBJ2-7; weak D call: TRBD1 (6 bases). The CDR3 extends over 13 amino acids. Germline lookup yields CDR1 SGHAT and CDR2 FQNNGV. Trimming shortened V by 4 bases and J by 6 bases, and 13 bases separated the two germline ends. CDR3 in DNA: TGTGCCAGCAGCTCAACTACAGGGATCGAGCAGTACTTC. Its protein is CASSSTTGIEQYF.

V usage is TRBV24-1 and J usage is TRBJ2-3; D is unresolved. Germline assignment: CDR1 KGHDR and CDR2 SFDVKD. V lost 5 bases to trimming and J lost 4 bases, with 12 bases between them. The CDR3 is 14 amino acids. CDR3 coding DNA: TGTGCCACCAGTGTAACAGCCAGCGCAGATACGCAGTATTTT. This codes for CATSVTASADTQYF.

This clonotype was seen a few times. This chain links TRBV20-1 with TRBJ2-7, with D uncertain. The CDR3 extends over 14 amino acids. V dropped 0 bases and J dropped 2 bases, with 11 bases sitting between them. Germline assignment: CDR1 DFQATT and CDR2 SNEGSKA (reference sequence). The CDR3 DNA reads TGCAGTGCTAGAGAGACTGGCGTCGCCTACGAGCAGTACTTC. This sequence encodes CSARETGVAYEQYF.

The V gene is TRBV6-5, the J gene TRBJ2-7, with D possibly called TRBD1 or TRBD2 (5 bases each). Germline V gene sequence: CDR1 MNHEY, CDR2 SVGAGI. V was clipped by 2 bases and J by 3 bases, with 26 bases between them. This CDR3 has 19 amino acids. The CDR3: CASSYEDKPGIYCLYEQYF. CDR3 DNA sequence: TGTGCCAGCAGTTACGAGGACAAGCCGGGGATCTATTGCCTCTACGAGCAGTACTTC.

This clonotype was detected a few times. The V and J genes are TRBV24-1 and TRBJ2-5, with TRBD2 matching over 10 bases. There are 15 residues in the CDR3. The V gene end was trimmed by 3 bases and the J gene end by 3 bases; junction bases not matched to a gene: 3. Germline V gives CDR1 KGHDR, CDR2 SFDVKD. This CDR3 reads CATSDPGLAEETQYF. The DNA of the CDR3 is TGTGCCACCAGTGATCCCGGACTAGCGGAAGAGACCCAGTACTTC.

V and J are TRBV7-6 and TRBJ2-7, with 8 bases fitting TRBD1. This CDR3 is built from 15 residues. The germline CDR1 and CDR2 sequences are SGHVS and FNYEAQ. J gave up 7 bases and V 0 bases, and 8 bases lay outside the gene matches. This CDR3 reads CASSLAWGTGQEQYF. The CDR3, as DNA: TGTGCCAGCAGCTTAGCTTGGGGGACAGGACAAGAGCAGTACTTC.

This clonotype has only a few counts. V and J are TRBV25-1 and TRBJ1-5; tentatively, D is TRBD1 (5 bases). The V end was cut by 5 bases, the J end by 4 bases, with 15 bases between. The CDR3 spans 15 residues. The germline CDR1 and CDR2 sequences are MGHDK and SYGVNS. The CDR3 DNA follows: TGTGCCAGCAGTCGAAAGGGGCAGGAGAATCAGCCCCAGCATTTT. As protein: CASSRKGQENQPQHF.